This T cell receptor (beta chain) was sequenced during a study of T-cell reconstitution after alpha-beta-depleted transplantation in children. Points from the study as a whole: Hyperexpanded clones declined; after one year, newly produced T cells mostly supplied diversity.

On this clonotype: Its antigen is currently unknown.

Unique molecular identifiers were incorporated into the prepared TCRbeta library. One entry per CDR3 protein results from TCRdb running MiXCR on the PCR reads. The sample holds about 580,000 distinct CDR3 sequences, 23% seen once. Between the trimmed V and J ends, which lost 4 bases and 0 bases, there was a span of 12 bases. This CDR3 contains 16 residues. Looked up from germline, CDR1 is MGHRA and CDR2 is YSYEKL. This rearrangement joins TRBV4-1 to TRBJ2-2, with D possibly TRBD1 on 6 matching bases. This receptor was taken from a boy in the first two years of life who had a stem cell transplant for acute myeloid leukemia, so the T cells may come from the graft donor. The material was PBMCs, mostly from graft donor cells, obtained 360 days after TCRalphabeta/CD19-depleted stem cell transplant. DNA for the CDR3: TGCGCCAGCAGCCCAGGGGAAATACCGAACACCGGGGAGCTGTTTTTT. Encoded protein: CASSPGEIPNTGELFF.